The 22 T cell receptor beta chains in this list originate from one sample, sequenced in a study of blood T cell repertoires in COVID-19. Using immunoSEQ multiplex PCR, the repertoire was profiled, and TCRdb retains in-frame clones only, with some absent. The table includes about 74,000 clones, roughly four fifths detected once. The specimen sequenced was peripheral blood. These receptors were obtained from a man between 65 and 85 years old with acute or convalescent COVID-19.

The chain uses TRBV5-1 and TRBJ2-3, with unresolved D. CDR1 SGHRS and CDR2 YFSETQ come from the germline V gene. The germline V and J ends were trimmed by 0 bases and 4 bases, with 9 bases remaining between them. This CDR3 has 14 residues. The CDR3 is CASSLAPSPDTQYF. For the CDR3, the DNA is TGCGCCAGCAGCTTGGCCCCCTCCCCAGATACGCAGTATTTT.

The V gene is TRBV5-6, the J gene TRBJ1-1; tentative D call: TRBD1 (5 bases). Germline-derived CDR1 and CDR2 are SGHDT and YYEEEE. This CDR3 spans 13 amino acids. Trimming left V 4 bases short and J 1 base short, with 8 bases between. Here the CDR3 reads CASSPQGNTEAFF. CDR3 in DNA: TGTGCCAGCAGCCCCCAGGGGAACACTGAAGCTTTCTTT.

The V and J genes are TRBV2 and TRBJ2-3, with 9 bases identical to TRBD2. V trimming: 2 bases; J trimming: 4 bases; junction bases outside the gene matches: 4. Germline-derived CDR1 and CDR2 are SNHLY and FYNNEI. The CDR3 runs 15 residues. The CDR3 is CASSEPSGMADTQYF. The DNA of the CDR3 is TGTGCCAGCAGTGAACCTAGCGGGATGGCAGATACGCAGTATTTT.

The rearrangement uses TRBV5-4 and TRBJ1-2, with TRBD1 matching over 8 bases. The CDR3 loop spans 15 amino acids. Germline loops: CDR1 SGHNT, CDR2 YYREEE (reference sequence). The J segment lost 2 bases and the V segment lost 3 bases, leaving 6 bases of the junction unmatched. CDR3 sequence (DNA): TGTGCCAGCAGCTCCCGGACAGGGTGGAACTATGGCTACACCTTC. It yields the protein CASSSRTGWNYGYTF.

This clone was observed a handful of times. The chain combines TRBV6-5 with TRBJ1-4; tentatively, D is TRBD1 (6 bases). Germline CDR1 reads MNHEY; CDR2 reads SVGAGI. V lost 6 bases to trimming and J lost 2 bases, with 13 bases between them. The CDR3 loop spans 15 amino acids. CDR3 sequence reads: CASRSAGDTNEKLFF. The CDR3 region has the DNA TGTGCCAGCAGATCAGCAGGGGACACTAATGAAAAACTGTTTTTT.

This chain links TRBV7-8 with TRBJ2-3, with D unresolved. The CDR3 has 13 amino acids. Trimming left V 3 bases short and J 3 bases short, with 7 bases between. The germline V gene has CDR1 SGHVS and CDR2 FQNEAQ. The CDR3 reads CASSFRQTDTQYF. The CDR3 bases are TGTGCCAGCAGCTTCAGGCAAACAGATACGCAGTATTTT.

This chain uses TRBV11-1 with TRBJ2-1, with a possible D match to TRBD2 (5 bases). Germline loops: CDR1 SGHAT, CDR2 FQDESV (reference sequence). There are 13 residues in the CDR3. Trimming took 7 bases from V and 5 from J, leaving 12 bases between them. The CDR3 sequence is CASKGNGNNEQFF. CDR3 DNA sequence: TGTGCCAGCAAAGGGAACGGGAACAATGAGCAGTTCTTC.

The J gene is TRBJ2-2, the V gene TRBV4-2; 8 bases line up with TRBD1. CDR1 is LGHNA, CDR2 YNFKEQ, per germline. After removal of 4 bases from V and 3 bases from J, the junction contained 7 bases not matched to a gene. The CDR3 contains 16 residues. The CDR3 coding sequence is TGTGCCAGCAGCCCGCGGACAGGGCAGGACACCGGGGAGCTGTTTTTT. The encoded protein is CASSPRTGQDTGELFF.

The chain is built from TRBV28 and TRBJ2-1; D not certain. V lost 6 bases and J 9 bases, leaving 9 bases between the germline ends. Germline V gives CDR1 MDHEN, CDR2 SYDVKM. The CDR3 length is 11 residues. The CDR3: CASSLNIEQFF. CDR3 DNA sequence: TGTGCCAGCAGCCTTAACATTGAGCAGTTCTTC. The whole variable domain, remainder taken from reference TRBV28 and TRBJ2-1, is DVKVTQSSRYLVKRTGEKVFLECVQDMDHENMFWYRQDPGLGLRLIYFSYDVKMKEKGDIPEGYSVSREKKERFSLILESASTNQTSMYLCASSLNIEQFFGPGTRLTVL.

This CDR3 is CASSLGQYGNTIYF. CDR3 sequence (DNA): TGCGCCAGCAGCTTGGGACAGTATGGAAACACCATATATTTT. The J gene is TRBJ1-3, the V gene TRBV5-1; D is possibly TRBD1 (5 bases). The V gene's germline CDR1 is SGHRS and CDR2 YFSETQ. V was trimmed by 0 bases and J by 3 bases, leaving 7 bases between them. The CDR3 loop spans 14 amino acids.

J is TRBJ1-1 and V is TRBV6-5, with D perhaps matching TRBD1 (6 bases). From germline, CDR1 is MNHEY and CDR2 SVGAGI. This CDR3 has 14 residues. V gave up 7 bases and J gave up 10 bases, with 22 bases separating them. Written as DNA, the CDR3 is TGTGCCAGCACCGAACCCCCCAGGGAGGGGGGAGCTTTCTTT. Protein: CASTEPPREGGAFF.

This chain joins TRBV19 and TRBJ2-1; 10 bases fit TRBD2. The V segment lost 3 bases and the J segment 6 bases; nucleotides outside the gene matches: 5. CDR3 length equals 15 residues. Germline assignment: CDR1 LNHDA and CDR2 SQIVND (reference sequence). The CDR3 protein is CASSIELAGANEQFF. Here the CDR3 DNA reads TGTGCCAGTAGTATTGAGCTAGCGGGAGCCAATGAGCAGTTCTTC.

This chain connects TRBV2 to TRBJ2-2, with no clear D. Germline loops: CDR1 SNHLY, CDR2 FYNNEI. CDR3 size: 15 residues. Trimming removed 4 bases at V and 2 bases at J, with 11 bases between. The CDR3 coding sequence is TGTGCCAGCAGTGGTCCGACAACTAACACCGGGGAGCTGTTTTTT. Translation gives CASSGPTTNTGELFF.

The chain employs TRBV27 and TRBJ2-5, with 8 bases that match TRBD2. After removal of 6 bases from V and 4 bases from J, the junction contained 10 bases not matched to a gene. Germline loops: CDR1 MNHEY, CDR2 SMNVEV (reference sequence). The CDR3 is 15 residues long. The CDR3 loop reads CASSQSGSVRETQYF. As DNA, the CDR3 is TGTGCCAGCAGCCAAAGCGGGAGTGTGAGAGAGACCCAGTACTTC.

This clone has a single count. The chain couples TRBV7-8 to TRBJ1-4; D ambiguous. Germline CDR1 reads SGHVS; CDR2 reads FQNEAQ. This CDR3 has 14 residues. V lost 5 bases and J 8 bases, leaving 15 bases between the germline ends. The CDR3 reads CASSDPRSGEKLFF. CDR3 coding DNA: TGTGCCAGCAGCGACCCCAGGTCGGGGGAAAAACTGTTTTTT.

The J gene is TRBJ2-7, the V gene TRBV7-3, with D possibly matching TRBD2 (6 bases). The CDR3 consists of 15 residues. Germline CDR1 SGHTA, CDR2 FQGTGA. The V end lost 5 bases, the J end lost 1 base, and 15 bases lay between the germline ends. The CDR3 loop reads CASSITGVSSYEQYF. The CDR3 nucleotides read TGTGCCAGCAGCATCACGGGGGTCTCGTCCTACGAGCAGTACTTC. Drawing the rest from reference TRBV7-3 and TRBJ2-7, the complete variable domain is GAGVSQTPSNKVTEKGKYVELRCDPISGHTALYWYRQSLGQGPEFLIYFQGTGAADDSGLPNDRFFAVRPEGSVSTLKIQRTERGDSAVYLCASSITGVSSYEQYFGPGTRLTVT.

The CDR3 spells CASSYEVGIQPQHF. Here the CDR3 DNA reads TGTGCCAGCAGTTACGAGGTCGGGATCCAGCCCCAGCATTTT. V gene TRBV6-5 combines with J gene TRBJ1-5, with no clear D. The CDR3 is 14 residues long. V shed 2 bases and J shed 7 bases, with 12 bases lying between them. Looked up from germline, CDR1 is MNHEY and CDR2 is SVGAGI.

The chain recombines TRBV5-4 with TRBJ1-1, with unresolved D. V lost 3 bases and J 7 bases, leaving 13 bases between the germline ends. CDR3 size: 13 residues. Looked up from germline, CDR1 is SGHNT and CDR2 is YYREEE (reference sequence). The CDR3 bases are TGTGCCAGCAGCTGGGGAGGTACTGGTGAAGCTTTCTTT. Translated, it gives CASSWGGTGEAFF. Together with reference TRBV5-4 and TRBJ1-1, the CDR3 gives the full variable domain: ETGVTQSPTHLIKTRGQQVTLRCSSQSGHNTVSWYQQALGQGPQFIFQYYREEENGRGNFPPRFSGLQFPNYSSELNVNALELDDSALYLCASSWGGTGEAFFGQGTRLTVV.

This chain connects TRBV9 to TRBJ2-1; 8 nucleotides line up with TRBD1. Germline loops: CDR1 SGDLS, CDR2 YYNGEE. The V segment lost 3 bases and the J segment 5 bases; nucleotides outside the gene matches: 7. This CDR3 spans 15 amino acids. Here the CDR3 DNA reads TGTGCCAGCAGCGACCGACAGGGGCCGAACAATGAGCAGTTCTTC. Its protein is CASSDRQGPNNEQFF.

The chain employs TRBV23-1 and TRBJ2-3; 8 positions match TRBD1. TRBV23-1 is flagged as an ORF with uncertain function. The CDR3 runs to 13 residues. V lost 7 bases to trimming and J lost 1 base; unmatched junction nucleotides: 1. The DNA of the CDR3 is TGCGCCAGCAAGACAGGGGGCACAGATACGCAGTATTTT. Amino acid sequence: CASKTGGTDTQYF.

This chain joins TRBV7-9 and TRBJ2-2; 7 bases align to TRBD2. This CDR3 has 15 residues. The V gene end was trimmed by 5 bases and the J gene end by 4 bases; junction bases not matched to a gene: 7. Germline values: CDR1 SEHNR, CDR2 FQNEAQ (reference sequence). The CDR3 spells CASSLWGGSTGELFF. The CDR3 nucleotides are TGTGCCAGCAGCCTATGGGGGGGAAGCACCGGGGAGCTGTTTTTT.

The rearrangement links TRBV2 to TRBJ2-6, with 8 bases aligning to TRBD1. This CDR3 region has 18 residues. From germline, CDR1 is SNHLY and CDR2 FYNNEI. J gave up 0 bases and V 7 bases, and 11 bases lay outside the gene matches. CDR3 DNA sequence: TGTGCCAGCAAACCCCCGGGACAGGCCAACTCTGGGGCCAACGTCCTGACTTTC. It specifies CASKPPGQANSGANVLTF.